Here is one TCR beta chain with its context. Original analysis: Reference gene primers were amplified, and this amplification served to estimate nucleated cell counts. Libraries were prepared by immunoSEQ multiplex PCR; TCRdb keeps only in-frame clonotypes and omits some of them. Clonal size and the V and J genes are those of that table, whereas D and trimming came from the DNA. The sample carries some 150,000 clones, over 75% recorded once. The record originates from a study of blood T cell repertoires in COVID-19. Study background: COVID-19 samples, acute and convalescent, were from the United States, Italy and Spain. PBMCs, B-cell-depleted T cells, or T cells provided the cDNA or gDNA that made up the material.

This CDR3 has 14 amino acids. The specimen sequenced was peripheral blood. The chain employs TRBV21-1 and TRBJ1-5; TRBD1, the table's D call, lacks a check against the DNA. TRBV21-1 is described as a pseudogene. The source is a man in his 60s with active or convalescent COVID-19. In DNA form, the CDR3 reads TGTGCCAGCAGCAAAAACCTTAGGGGTCAGCCCCAGCATTTT. Translation gives CASSKNLRGQPQHF.